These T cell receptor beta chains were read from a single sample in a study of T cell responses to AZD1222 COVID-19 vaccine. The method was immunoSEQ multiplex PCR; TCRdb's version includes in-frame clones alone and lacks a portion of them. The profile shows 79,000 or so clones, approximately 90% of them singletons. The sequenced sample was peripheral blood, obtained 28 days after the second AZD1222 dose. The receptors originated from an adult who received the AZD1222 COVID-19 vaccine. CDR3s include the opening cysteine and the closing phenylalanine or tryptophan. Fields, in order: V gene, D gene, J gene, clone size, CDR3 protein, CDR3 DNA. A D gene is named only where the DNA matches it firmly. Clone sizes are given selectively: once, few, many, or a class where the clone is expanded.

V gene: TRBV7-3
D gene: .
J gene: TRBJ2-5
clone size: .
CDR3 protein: CASSPGGKTQYF
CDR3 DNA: TGTGCCAGCAGCCCCGGAGGAAAGACCCAGTACTTC

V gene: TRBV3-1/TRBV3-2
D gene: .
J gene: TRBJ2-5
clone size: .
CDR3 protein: CASSQDERSKGTQYF
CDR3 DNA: TGTGCCAGCAGCCAAGATGAGCGGTCCAAGGGGACCCAGTACTTC

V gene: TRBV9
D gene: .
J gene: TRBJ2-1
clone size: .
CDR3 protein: CASSVAGRSDYNEQFF
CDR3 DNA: TGTGCCAGCAGCGTAGCGGGGCGGAGCGACTACAATGAGCAGTTCTTC

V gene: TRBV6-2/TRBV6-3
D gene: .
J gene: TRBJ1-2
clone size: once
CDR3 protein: CASSPSGRGPYGYTF
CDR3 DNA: TGTGCCAGCAGCCCATCAGGCCGTGGGCCCTATGGCTACACCTTC

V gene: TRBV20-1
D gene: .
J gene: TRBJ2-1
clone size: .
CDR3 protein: CSASSSVYNEQFF
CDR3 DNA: TGCAGTGCTAGTAGCAGCGTCTACAATGAGCAGTTCTTC

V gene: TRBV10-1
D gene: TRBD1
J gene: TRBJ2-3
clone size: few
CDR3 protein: CASSGVGQDSTDTQYF
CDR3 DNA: TGCGCCAGCAGTGGAGTGGGACAGGATAGCACAGATACGCAGTATTTT

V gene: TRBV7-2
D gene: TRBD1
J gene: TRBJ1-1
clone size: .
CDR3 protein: CASSLVGTGGPEAFF
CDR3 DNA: TGTGCCAGCAGCTTAGTAGGGACAGGGGGCCCTGAAGCTTTCTTT

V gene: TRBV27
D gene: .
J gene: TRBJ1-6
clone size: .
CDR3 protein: CASSSLSYNSPLHF
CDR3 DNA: TGTGCCAGCAGTTCTCTCTCCTATAATTCACCCCTCCACTTT

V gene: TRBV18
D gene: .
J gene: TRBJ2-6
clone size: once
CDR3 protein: CASMVPSGANVLTF
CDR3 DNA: TGTGCCAGCATGGTCCCCTCTGGGGCCAACGTCCTGACTTTC

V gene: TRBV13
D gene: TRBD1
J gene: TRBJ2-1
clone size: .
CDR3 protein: CASRRQGQRNEQFF
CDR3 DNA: TGTGCCAGCAGAAGACAGGGGCAACGCAATGAGCAGTTCTTC

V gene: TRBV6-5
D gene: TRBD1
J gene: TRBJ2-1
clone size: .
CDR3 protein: CASSGTGSYNEQFF
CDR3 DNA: TGTGCCAGCAGCGGGACAGGATCCTACAATGAGCAGTTCTTC

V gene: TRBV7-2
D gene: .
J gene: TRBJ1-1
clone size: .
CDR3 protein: CASSHYPRTDTEAFF
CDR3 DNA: TGTGCCAGCAGCCACTACCCCCGAACAGACACTGAAGCTTTCTTT

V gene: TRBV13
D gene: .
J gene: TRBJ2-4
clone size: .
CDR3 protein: CASSLGPGAAKNIQYF
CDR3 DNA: TGTGCCAGCAGCTTAGGCCCGGGGGCAGCCAAAAACATTCAGTACTTC

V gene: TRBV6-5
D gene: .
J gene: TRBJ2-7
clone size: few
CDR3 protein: CASSPGQSYEQYF
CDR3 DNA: TGTGCCAGCAGTCCGGGGCAAAGCTACGAGCAGTACTTC

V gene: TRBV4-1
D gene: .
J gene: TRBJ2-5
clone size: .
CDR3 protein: CASRETVRETQYF
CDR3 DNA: TGCGCCAGCAGAGAGACAGTCAGAGAGACCCAGTACTTC

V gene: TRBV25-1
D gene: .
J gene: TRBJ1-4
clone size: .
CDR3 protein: CASSSEDEKLFF
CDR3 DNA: TGTGCCAGCAGCTCCGAGGATGAAAAACTGTTTTTT

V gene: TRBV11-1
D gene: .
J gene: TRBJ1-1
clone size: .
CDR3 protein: CASSYRQMNTEAFF
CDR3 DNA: TGTGCCAGCAGCTACCGACAGATGAACACTGAAGCTTTCTTT

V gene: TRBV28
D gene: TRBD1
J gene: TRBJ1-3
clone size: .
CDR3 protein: CASSFQGGGGNTIYF
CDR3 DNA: TGTGCCAGCAGTTTCCAAGGGGGCGGTGGAAACACCATATATTTT

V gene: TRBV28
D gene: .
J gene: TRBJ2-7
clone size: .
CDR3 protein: CANGTLGDTYEQYF
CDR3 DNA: TGTGCCAACGGAACCTTGGGGGACACCTACGAGCAGTACTTC

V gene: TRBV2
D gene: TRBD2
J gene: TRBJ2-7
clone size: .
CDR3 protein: CASSAERGYYEQYF
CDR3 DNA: TGTGCCAGCAGTGCCGAGCGGGGTTATTACGAGCAGTACTTC

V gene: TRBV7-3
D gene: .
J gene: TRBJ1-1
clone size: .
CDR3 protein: CASSLLGAMNTEAFF
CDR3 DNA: TGTGCCAGCAGCTTATTGGGGGCGATGAACACTGAAGCTTTCTTT

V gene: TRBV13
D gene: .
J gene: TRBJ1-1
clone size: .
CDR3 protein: CASSFSFMRGPNTEAFF
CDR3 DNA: TGTGCCAGCAGCTTCTCTTTCATGCGGGGGCCGAACACTGAAGCTTTCTTT

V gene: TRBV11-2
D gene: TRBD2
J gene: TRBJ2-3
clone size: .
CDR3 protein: CASRPFIRLAGDTDTQYF
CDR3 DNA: TGTGCCAGCAGGCCATTCATCCGACTAGCGGGAGACACAGATACGCAGTATTTT

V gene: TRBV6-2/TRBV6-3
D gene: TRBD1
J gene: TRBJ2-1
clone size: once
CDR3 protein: CASSYGTGKNEQFF
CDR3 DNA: TGTGCCAGCAGTTATGGGACAGGGAAGAATGAGCAGTTCTTC

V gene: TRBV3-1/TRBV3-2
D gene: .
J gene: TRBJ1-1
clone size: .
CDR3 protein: CASSQDLGTNTEAFF
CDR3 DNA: TGTGCCAGCAGCCAAGATTTAGGGACGAACACTGAAGCTTTCTTT

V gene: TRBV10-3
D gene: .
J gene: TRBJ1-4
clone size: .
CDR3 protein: CAIRAQEGSEKLFF
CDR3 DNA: TGTGCCATCAGGGCCCAAGAGGGCAGCGAAAAACTGTTTTTT

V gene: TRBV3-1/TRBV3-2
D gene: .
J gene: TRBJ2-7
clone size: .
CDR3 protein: CASSHKLYEQYF
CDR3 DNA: TGTGCCAGCAGCCACAAACTTTACGAGCAGTACTTC